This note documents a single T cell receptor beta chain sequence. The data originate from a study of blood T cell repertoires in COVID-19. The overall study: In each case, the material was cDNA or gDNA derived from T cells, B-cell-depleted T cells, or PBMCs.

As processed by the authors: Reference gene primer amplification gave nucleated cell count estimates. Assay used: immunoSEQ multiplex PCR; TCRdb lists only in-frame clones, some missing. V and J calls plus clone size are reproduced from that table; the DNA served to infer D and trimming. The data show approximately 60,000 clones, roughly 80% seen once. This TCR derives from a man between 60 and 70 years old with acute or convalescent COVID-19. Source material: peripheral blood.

The CDR3 DNA sequence: TGTGCCAGCTCACCTCTGACAGGGGAAAGTGCTGGGGCCAACGTCCTGACTTTC. Encoded protein: CASSPLTGESAGANVLTF. This sequence joins TRBV18 and TRBJ2-6; TRBD1 matches 8 bases. Germline CDR1 and CDR2: KGHSH and LQKENI. The CDR3 length is 18 residues. The J segment lost 2 bases and the V segment lost 3 bases, leaving 9 bases of the junction unmatched.